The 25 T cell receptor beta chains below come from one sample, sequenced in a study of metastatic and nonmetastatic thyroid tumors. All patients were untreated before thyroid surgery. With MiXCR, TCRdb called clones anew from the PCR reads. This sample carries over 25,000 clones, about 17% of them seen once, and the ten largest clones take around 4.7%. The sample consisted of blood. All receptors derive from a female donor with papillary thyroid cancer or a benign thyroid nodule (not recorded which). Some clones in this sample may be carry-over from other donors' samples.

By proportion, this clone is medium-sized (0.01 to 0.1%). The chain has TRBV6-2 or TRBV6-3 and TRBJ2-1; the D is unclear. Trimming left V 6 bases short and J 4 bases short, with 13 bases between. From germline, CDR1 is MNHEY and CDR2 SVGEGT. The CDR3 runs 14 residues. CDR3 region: CASSDMTDYNEQFF. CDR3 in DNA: TGTGCCAGCAGCGATATGACGGATTACAATGAGCAGTTCTTC.

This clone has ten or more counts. The CDR3 spells CASSLTRATEAFF. The CDR3 DNA follows: TGTGCCAGCAGTTTGACCCGGGCCACTGAAGCTTTCTTT. This rearrangement joins TRBV7-7 to TRBJ1-1; D is unclear. V was trimmed by 6 bases and J by 4 bases, leaving 12 bases between them. Germline loops: CDR1 SSHAT, CDR2 FNYEAQ (reference sequence). This CDR3 has 13 amino acids.

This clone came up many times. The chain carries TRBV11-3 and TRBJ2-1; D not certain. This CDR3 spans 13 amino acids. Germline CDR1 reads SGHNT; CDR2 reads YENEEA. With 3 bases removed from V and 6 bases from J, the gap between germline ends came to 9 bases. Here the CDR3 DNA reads TGTGCCAGCAGCTTCGGTAGCCCCAATGAGCAGTTCTTC. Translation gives CASSFGSPNEQFF.

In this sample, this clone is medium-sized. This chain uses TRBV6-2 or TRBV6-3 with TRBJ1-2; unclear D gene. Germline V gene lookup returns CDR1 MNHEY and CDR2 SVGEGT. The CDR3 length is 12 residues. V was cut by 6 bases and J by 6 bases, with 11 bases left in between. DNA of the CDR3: TGTGCCAGCAGGGGCAGCGGACATGGCTACACCTTC. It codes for CASRGSGHGYTF.

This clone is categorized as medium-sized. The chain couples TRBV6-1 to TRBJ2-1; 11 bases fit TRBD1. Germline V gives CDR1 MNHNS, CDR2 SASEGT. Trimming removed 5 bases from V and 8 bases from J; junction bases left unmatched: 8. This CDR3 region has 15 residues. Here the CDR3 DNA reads TGTGCCAGCAGTCCCCGAGGGACAGGGGGGCATGAGCAGTTCTTC. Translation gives CASSPRGTGGHEQFF.

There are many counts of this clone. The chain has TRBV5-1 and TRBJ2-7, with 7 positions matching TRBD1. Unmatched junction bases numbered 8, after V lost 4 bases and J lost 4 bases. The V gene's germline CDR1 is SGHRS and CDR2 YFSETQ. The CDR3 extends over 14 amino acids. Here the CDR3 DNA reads TGCGCCAGCAGCACACGACAGGGTCGTTACGAGCAGTACTTC. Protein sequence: CASSTRQGRYEQYF.

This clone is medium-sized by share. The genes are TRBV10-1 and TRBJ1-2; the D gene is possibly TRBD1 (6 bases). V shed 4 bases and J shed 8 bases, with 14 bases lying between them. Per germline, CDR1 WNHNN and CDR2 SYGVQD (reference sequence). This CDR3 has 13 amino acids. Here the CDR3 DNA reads TGCGCCAGCAGTGTATCACAGGGATACGGCTACACCTTC. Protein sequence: CASSVSQGYGYTF.

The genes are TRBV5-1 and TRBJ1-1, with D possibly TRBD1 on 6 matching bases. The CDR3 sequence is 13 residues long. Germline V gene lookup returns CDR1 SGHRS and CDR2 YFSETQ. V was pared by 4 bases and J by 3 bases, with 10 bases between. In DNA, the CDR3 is TGCGCCAGCAGCAGGGGGTCAGACACTGAAGCTTTCTTT. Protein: CASSRGSDTEAFF.

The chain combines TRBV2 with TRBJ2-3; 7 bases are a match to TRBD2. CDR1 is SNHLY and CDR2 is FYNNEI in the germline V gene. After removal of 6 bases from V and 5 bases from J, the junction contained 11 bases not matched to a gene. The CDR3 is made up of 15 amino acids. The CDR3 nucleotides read TGTGCCAGCAGCCCGGTTGCGGGAGAGGGAGATACGCAGTATTTT. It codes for CASSPVAGEGDTQYF.

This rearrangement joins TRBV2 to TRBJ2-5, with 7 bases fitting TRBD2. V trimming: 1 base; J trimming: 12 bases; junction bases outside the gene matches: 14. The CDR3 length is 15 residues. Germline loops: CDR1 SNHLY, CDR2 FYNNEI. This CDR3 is CASSEGGGGMETEYF. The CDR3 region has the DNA TGTGCCAGCAGTGAAGGCGGGGGAGGGATGGAGACAGAGTACTTC. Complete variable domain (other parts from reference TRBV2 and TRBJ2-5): EPEVTQTPSHQVTQMGQEVILRCVPISNHLYFYWYRQILGQKVEFLVSFYNNEISEKSEIFDDQFSVERPDGSNFTLKIRSTKLEDSAMYFCASSEGGGGMETEYFGPGTRLLVL.

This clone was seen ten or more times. The CDR3 coding sequence is TGTGCCAGCAGCTTAGTACAGACGGGGGGCTACACCTTC. Translating it yields CASSLVQTGGYTF. V is TRBV7-9 and J is TRBJ1-2; D is unclear. Between the trimmed V and J ends, which lost 1 base and 8 bases, there was a span of 11 bases. The CDR3 runs 13 residues. CDR1 and CDR2 (germline): SEHNR, FQNEAQ (reference sequence).

CDR3 sequence: CASSQITGLAKNIQYF. The CDR3 DNA follows: TGTGCCAGCAGCCAAATAACAGGGCTAGCCAAAAACATTCAGTACTTC. The J gene is TRBJ2-4, the V gene TRBV3-1, with D perhaps TRBD1 (6 bases). V lost 2 bases, J lost 0 bases, and 11 bases lay in between. The length of the CDR3 is 16 residues. Germline CDR1 is LGHDT and CDR2 is YNNKEL (reference sequence).

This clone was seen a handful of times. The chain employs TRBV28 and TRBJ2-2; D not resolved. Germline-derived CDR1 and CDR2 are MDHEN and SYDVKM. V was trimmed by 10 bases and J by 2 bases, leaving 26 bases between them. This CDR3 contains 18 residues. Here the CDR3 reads CATFPRMRQAANTGELFF. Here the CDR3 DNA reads TGTGCCACCTTCCCCAGGATGCGTCAAGCCGCCAACACCGGGGAGCTGTTTTTT.

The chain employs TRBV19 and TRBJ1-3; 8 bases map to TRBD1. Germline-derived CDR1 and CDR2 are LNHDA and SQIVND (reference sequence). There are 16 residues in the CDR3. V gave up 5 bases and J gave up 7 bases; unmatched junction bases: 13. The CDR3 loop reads CASSFRDRFVSNTIYF. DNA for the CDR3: TGTGCCAGTAGTTTCCGGGACAGGTTCGTCTCGAACACCATATATTTT.

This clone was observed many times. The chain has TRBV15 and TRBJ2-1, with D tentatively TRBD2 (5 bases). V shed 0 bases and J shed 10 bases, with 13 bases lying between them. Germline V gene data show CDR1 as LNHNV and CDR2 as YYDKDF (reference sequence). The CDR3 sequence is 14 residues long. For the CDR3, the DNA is TGTGCCACCAGCAGAGATCGGGGAGAAGAGGAGCAGTTCTTC. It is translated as CATSRDRGEEEQFF.

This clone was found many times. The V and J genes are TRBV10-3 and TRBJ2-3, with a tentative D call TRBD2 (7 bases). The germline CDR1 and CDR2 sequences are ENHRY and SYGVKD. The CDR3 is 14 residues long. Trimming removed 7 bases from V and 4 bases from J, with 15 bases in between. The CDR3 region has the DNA TGTGCCATCAAATGGGGGGGCCACGCAGATACGCAGTATTTT. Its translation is CAIKWGGHADTQYF.

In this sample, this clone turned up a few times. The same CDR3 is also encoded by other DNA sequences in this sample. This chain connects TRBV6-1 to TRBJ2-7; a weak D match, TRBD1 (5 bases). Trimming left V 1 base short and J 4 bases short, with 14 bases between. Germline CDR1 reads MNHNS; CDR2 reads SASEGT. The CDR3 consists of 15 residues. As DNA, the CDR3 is TGTGCCAGCAGTGAAGGGCAGGGTACTCTGTACGAGCAGTACTTC. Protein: CASSEGQGTLYEQYF.

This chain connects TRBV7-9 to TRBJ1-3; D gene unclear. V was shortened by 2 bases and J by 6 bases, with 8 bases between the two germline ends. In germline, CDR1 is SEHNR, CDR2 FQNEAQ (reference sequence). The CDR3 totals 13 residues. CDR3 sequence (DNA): TGTGCCAGCAGCTTACAAGCCGTAAACACCATATATTTT. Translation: CASSLQAVNTIYF.

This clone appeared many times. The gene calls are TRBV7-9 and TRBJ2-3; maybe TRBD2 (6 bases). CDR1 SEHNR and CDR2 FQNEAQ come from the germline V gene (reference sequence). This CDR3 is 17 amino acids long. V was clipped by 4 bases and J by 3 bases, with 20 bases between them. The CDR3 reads CASSSREEAGITDTQYF. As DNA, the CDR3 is TGTGCCAGCAGCTCGAGGGAGGAGGCAGGGATAACAGATACGCAGTATTTT.

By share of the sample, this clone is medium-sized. The CDR3 loop reads CASSGTQNNEQFF. CDR3 nucleotides: TGCGCCAGCAGTGGGACCCAAAACAATGAGCAGTTCTTC. The chain is built from TRBV10-1 and TRBJ2-1; D is unresolved. This CDR3 has 13 residues. V shed 4 bases and J shed 5 bases, with 9 bases lying between them. Germline lookup yields CDR1 WNHNN and CDR2 SYGVQD (reference sequence).

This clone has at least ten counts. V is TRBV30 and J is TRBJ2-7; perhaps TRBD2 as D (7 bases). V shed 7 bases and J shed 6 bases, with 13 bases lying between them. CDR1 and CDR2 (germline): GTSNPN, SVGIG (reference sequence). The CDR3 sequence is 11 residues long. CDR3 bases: TGTGCCTCGGGGGGCGCGACCGAGCAGTACTTC. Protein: CASGGATEQYF.

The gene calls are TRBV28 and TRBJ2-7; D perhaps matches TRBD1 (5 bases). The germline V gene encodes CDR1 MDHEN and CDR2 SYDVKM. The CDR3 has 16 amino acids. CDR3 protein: CARTPPGLQASYEQYF. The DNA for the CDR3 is TGTGCGAGAACACCCCCAGGGTTACAGGCCTCCTACGAGCAGTACTTC.

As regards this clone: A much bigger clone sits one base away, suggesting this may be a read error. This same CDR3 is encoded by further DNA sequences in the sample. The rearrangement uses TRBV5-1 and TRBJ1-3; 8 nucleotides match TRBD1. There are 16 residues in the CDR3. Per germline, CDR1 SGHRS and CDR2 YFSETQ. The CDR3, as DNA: TGTGCCAGCAGCTTGGGAGTTGACAGGGGTTCCAACACCATATATTTT. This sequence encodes CASSLGVDRGSNTIYF.

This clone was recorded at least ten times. The CDR3 sequence: CATSTVRGQSNEKLFF. In DNA, the CDR3 is TGTGCCACCAGCACTGTCAGGGGGCAAAGTAATGAAAAACTGTTTTTT. The rearrangement uses TRBV15 and TRBJ1-4, with 8 bases lining up with TRBD1. Germline V gives CDR1 LNHNV, CDR2 YYDKDF (reference sequence). J lost 4 bases, V lost 4 bases, and 8 bases had no gene match. The CDR3 runs to 16 residues.

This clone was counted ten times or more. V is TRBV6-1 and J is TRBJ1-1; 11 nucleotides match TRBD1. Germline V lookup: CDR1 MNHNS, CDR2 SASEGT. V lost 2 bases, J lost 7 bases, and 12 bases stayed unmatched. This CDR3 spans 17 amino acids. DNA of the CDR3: TGTGCCAGCAGTGAACCGGGGACAGGGGGTGGGGTAGGTGAAGCTTTCTTT. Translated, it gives CASSEPGTGGGVGEAFF.